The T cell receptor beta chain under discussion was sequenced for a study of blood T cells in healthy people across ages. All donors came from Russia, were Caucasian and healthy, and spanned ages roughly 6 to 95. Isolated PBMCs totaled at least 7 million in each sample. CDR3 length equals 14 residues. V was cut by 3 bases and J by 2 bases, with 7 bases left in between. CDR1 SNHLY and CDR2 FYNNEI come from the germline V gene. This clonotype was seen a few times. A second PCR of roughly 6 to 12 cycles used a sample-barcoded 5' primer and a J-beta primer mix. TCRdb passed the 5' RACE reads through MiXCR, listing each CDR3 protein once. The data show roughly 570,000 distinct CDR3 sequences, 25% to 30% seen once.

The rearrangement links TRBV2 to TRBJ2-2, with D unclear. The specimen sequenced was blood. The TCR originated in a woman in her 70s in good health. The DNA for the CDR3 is TGTGCCAGCAGTGAGGCAGGAAACACCGGGGAGCTGTTTTTT. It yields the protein CASSEAGNTGELFF.